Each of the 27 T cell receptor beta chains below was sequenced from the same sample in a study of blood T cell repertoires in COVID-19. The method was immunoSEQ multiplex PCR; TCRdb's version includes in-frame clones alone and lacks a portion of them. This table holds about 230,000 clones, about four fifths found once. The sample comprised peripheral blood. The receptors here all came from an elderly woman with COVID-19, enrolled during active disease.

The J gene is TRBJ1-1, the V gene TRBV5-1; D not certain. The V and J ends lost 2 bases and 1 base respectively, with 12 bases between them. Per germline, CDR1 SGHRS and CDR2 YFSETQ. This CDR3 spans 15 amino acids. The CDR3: CASSFLDSSNTEAFF. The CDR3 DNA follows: TGCGCCAGCAGCTTCCTCGATAGCTCGAACACTGAAGCTTTCTTT.

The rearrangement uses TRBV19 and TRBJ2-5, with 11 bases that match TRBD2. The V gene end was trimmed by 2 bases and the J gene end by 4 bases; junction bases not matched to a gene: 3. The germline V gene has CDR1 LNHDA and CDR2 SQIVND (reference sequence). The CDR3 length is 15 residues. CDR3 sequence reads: CASSIWLAGGETQYF. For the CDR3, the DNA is TGTGCCAGTAGTATATGGCTAGCGGGAGGAGAGACCCAGTACTTC. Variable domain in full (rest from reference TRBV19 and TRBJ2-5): DGGITQSPKYLFRKEGQNVTLSCEQNLNHDAMYWYRQDPGQGLRLIYYSQIVNDFQKGDIAEGYSVSREKKESFPLTVTSAQKNPTAFYLCASSIWLAGGETQYFGPGTRLLVL.

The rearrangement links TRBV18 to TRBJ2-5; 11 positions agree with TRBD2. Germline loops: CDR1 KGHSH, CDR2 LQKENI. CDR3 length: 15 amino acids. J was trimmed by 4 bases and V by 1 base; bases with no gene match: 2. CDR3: CASSPLAGGRETQYF. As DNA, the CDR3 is TGTGCCAGCTCACCACTAGCGGGGGGGCGAGAGACCCAGTACTTC.

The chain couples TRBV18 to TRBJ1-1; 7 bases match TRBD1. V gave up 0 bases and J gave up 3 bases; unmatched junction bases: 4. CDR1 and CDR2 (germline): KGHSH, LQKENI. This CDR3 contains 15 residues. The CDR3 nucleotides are TGTGCCAGCTCACCACCGGGCAGGGGGGACACTGAAGCTTTCTTT. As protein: CASSPPGRGDTEAFF.

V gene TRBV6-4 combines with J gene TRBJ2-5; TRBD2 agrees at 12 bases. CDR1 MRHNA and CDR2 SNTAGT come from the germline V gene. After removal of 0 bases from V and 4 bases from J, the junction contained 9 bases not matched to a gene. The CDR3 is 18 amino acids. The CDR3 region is CASSDSASGRVGRETQYF. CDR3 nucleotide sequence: TGTGCCAGCAGTGACTCGGCTAGCGGGAGGGTAGGGAGAGAGACCCAGTACTTC.

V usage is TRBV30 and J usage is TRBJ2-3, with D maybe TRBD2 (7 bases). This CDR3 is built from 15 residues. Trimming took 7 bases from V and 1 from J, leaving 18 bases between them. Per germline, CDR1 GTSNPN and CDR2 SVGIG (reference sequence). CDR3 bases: TGTGCCTCAGACTGGGGGGCGGGAGGCACAGATACGCAGTATTTT. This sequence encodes CASDWGAGGTDTQYF.

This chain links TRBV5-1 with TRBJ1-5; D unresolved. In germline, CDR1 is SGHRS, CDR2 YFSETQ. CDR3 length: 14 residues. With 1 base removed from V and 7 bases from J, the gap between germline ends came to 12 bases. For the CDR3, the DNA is TGCGCCAGCAGCTTGCCCGGGGTCGGGCAGCCCCAGCATTTT. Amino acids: CASSLPGVGQPQHF.

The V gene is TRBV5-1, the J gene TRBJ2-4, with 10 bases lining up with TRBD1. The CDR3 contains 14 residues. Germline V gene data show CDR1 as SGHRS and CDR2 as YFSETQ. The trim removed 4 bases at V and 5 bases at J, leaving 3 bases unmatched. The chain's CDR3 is CASSQGTGENIQYF. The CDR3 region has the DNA TGCGCCAGCAGCCAGGGGACAGGGGAAAACATTCAGTACTTC.

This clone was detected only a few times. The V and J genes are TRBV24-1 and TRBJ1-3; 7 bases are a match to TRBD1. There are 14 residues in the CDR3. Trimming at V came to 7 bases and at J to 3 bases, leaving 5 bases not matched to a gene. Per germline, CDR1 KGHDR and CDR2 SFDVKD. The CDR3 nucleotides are TGTGCCACCAGGCTGACAGGGCATGGAAACACCATATATTTT. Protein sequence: CATRLTGHGNTIYF.

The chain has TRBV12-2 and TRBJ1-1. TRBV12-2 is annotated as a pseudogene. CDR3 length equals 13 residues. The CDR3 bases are TGTGCAAGTCGCTCCCGGGAGGCCTATGGAGCTTTCTTT. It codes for CASRSREAYGAFF.

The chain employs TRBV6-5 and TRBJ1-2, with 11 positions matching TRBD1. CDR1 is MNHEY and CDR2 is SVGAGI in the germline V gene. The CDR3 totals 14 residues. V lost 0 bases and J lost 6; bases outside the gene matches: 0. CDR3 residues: CASSYSDRGHGYTF. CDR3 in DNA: TGTGCCAGCAGTTACTCGGACAGGGGGCATGGCTACACCTTC.

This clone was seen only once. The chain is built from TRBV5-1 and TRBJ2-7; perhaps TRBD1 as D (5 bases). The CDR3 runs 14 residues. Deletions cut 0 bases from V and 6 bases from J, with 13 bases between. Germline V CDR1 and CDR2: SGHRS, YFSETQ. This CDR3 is CASSLGGRQGEQYF. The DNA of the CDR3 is TGCGCCAGCAGCTTGGGGGGCAGGCAAGGCGAGCAGTACTTC.

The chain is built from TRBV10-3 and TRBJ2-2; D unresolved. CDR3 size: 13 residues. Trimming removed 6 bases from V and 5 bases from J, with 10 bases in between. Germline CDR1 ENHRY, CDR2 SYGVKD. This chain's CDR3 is CAIRAQKTGELFF. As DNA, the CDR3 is TGTGCCATCAGGGCCCAGAAGACCGGGGAGCTGTTTTTT.

The CDR3 region is CASSGGQGEGYTF. In nucleotides, the CDR3 is TGTGCCAGCTCCGGGGGACAGGGGGAAGGCTACACCTTC. The J gene is TRBJ1-2, the V gene TRBV18, with TRBD1 identical over 11 bases. Germline loops: CDR1 KGHSH, CDR2 LQKENI. The CDR3 has 13 amino acids. V lost 6 bases to trimming and J lost 8 bases; unmatched junction nucleotides: 5.

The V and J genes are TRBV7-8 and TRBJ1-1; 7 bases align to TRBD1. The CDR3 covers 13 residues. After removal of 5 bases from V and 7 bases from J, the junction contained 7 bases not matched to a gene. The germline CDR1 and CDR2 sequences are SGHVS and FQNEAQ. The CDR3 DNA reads TGTGCCAGCAGCGTTACCGGACAGGTTGAAGCTTTCTTT. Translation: CASSVTGQVEAFF.

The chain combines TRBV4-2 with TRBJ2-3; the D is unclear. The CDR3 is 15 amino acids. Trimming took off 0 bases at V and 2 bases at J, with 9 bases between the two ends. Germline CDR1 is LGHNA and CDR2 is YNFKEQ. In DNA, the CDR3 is TGTGCCAGCAGCCAAGAGGGCAGTTACACAGATACGCAGTATTTT. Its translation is CASSQEGSYTDTQYF.

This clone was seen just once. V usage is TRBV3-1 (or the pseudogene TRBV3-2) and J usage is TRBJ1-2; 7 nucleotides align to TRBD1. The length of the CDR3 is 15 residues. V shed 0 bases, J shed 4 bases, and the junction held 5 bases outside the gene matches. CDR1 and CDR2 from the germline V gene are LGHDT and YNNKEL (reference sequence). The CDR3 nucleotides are TGTGCCAGCAGCCAAGATCGGGCAGGGGGCTATGGCTACACCTTC. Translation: CASSQDRAGGYGYTF.

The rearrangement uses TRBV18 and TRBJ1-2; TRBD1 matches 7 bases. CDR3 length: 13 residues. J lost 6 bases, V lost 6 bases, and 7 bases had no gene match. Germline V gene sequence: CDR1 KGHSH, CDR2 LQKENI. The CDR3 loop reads CASSFRDSDGYTF. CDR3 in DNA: TGTGCCAGCTCGTTCCGGGACAGTGATGGCTACACCTTC.

The CDR3 coding sequence is TGCGCCAGCAGCGTATCCTTGGGGGCCAACACAGATACGCAGTATTTT. This encodes CASSVSLGANTDTQYF. The V and J genes are TRBV5-1 and TRBJ2-3; D perhaps matches TRBD1 (6 bases). Germline CDR1 is SGHRS and CDR2 is YFSETQ. This CDR3 has 16 amino acids. Between the trimmed V and J ends, which lost 4 bases and 2 bases, there was a span of 17 bases.

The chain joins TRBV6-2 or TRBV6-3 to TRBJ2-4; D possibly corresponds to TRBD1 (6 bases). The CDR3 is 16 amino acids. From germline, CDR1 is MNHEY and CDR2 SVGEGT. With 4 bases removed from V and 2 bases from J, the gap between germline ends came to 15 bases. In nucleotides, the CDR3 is TGTGCCAGCAGTTTACAGGGAAGTTCATCCAAAAACATTCAGTACTTC. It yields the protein CASSLQGSSSKNIQYF.

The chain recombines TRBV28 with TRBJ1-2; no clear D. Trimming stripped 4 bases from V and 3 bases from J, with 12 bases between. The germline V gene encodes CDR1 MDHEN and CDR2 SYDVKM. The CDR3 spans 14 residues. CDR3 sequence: CASSSGARDYGYTF. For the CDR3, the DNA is TGTGCCAGCAGTTCAGGTGCAAGAGACTATGGCTACACCTTC.

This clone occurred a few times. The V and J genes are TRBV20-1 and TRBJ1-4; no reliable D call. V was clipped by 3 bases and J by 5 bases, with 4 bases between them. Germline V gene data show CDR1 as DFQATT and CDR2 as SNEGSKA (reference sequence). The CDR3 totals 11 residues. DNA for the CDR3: TGCAGTGCTAGCCGGAATGAAAAACTGTTTTTT. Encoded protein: CSASRNEKLFF.

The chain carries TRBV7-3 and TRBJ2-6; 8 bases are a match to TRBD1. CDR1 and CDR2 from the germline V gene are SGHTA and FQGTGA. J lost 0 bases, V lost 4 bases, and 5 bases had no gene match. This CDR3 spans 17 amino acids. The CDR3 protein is CASSSTGARSGANVLTF. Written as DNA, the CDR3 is TGTGCCAGCAGCTCGACAGGGGCTCGCTCTGGGGCCAACGTCCTGACTTTC.

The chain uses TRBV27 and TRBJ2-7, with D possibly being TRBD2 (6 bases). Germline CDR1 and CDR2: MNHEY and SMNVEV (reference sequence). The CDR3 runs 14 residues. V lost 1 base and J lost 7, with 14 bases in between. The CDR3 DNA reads TGTGCCAGCAGTTTATTAACTTCCGGGGGTGAGCAGTACTTC. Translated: CASSLLTSGGEQYF.

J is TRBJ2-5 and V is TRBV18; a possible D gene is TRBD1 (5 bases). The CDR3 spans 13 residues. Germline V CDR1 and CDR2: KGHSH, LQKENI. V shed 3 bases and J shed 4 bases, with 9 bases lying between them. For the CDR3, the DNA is TGTGCCAGCTCACCGCAGGGAACAGAGACCCAGTACTTC. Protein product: CASSPQGTETQYF.

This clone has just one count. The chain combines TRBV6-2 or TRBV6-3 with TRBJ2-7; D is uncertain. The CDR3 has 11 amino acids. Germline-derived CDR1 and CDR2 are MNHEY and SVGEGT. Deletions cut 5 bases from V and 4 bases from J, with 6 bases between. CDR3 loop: CASSNSYEQYF. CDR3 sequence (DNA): TGTGCCAGCAGTAATTCTTACGAGCAGTACTTC.

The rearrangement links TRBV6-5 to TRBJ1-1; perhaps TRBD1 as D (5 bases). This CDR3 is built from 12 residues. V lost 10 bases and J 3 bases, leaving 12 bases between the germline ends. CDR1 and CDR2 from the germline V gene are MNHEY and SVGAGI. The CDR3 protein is CAISGPHTEAFF. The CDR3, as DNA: TGTGCCATTTCAGGGCCTCACACTGAAGCTTTCTTT.